The 6 T cell receptor beta chains in this list originate from one sample, sequenced in a study of T cells after yellow fever vaccination. Using its own MiXCR run on the 5' RACE reads, TCRdb lists one record per CDR3 protein. The table records a few hundred thousand distinct CDR3 sequences, 5.2% of them present only once. The source material was CD4+ T cells sorted from PBMCs, sampled on the day of the yellow fever booster vaccination. These receptors were collected from a man in his late teens or twenties who received the YFV17D yellow fever vaccine.

The CDR3 spells CASSYAGGASTHEQFF. The CDR3 DNA reads TGTGCCAGCAGCTATGCCGGGGGGGCCTCAACCCATGAGCAGTTCTTC. This chain links TRBV7-2 with TRBJ2-1, with 8 bases identical to TRBD2. Germline V gene lookup returns CDR1 SGHTA and CDR2 FQGNSA. The CDR3 totals 16 residues. Trimming took 4 bases from V and 8 from J; bases not matched to a gene: 13.

The chain recombines TRBV5-1 with TRBJ1-1, with D hard to call. This CDR3 comprises 14 residues. CDR1 and CDR2 (germline): SGHRS, YFSETQ. The V end lost 0 bases, the J end lost 1 base, and 7 bases lay between the germline ends. CDR3 region: CASSLAVTNTEAFF. The CDR3 DNA follows: TGCGCCAGCAGCTTGGCGGTTACGAACACTGAAGCTTTCTTT. The variable domain in full, with the rest retrieved from reference TRBV5-1 and TRBJ1-1, is KAGVTQTPRYLIKTRGQQVTLSCSPISGHRSVSWYQQTPGQGLQFLFEYFSETQRNKGNFPGRFSGRQFSNSRSEMNVSTLELGDSALYLCASSLAVTNTEAFFGQGTRLTVV.

The gene calls are TRBV2 and TRBJ1-2; 9 bases agree with TRBD1. In germline, CDR1 is SNHLY, CDR2 FYNNEI. The CDR3 extends over 12 amino acids. V lost 4 bases to trimming and J lost 8 bases; unmatched junction nucleotides: 2. The CDR3 reads CASSGTGEGYTF. The CDR3 bases are TGTGCCAGCAGTGGGACAGGGGAAGGCTACACCTTC.

This clonotype was recorded a few times. The V call is TRBV5-1, the J call TRBJ2-2; the D gene is possibly TRBD1 (5 bases). The germline gives CDR1 SGHRS, CDR2 YFSETQ. V was shortened by 3 bases and J by 0 bases, with 9 bases between the two germline ends. The CDR3 runs 15 residues. The CDR3 coding sequence is TGCGCCAGCAGCTATACAGGCACGAACACCGGGGAGCTGTTTTTT. Protein sequence: CASSYTGTNTGELFF.

The chain uses TRBV6-6 and TRBJ1-4; tentatively, D is TRBD1 (5 bases). There are 15 residues in the CDR3. Germline-derived CDR1 and CDR2 are MNHNY and SVGAGI (reference sequence). The germline V and J ends were trimmed by 5 bases and 0 bases, with 10 bases remaining between them. The CDR3 DNA follows: TGTGCCAGCAGTGGGGCAGTCTCAACTAATGAAAAACTGTTTTTT. The encoded protein is CASSGAVSTNEKLFF.

The chain employs TRBV12-3 or TRBV12-4 and TRBJ1-2; 8 nucleotides align to TRBD1. J lost 2 bases, V lost 6 bases, and 11 bases had no gene match. This CDR3 region has 16 residues. The CDR3 DNA reads as TGTGCCAGCAGGAAACCCGGGACAGGAAGAAACTATGGCTACACCTTC. Residues: CASRKPGTGRNYGYTF.